The clone carrying this T cell receptor (beta chain) was recorded once. As processed by the authors: Amplification with reference gene primers provided the estimates of nucleated cell counts. Assay: immunoSEQ multiplex PCR; the TCRdb copy retains only in-frame clones and omits some. V, J and clone size reflect that table, while D and trimming were determined from the DNA. The sample lists over 65,000 clones, roughly 90% occurring once. The sample belongs to a study of blood T cell repertoires in COVID-19. About the research overall: Material from acute and convalescent COVID-19 was sourced from the United States, Italy and Spain. T cells, B-cell-depleted T cells, or PBMCs supplied cDNA or gDNA.

This CDR3 spans 14 amino acids. Germline trimming cut 7 bases from V and 6 bases from J; bases unmatched to any gene: 7. The germline V gene has CDR1 SGHRS and CDR2 YFSETQ. Sequenced input: peripheral blood. The receptor comes from a woman aged 60-75 years with acute or convalescent COVID-19. The rearrangement links TRBV5-1 to TRBJ2-2; TRBD1 aligns across 9 bases. The CDR3 DNA reads as TGCGCCAGCGGGGACAGGGCCGCCCCCGGGGAGCTGTTTTTT. Protein sequence: CASGDRAAPGELFF.